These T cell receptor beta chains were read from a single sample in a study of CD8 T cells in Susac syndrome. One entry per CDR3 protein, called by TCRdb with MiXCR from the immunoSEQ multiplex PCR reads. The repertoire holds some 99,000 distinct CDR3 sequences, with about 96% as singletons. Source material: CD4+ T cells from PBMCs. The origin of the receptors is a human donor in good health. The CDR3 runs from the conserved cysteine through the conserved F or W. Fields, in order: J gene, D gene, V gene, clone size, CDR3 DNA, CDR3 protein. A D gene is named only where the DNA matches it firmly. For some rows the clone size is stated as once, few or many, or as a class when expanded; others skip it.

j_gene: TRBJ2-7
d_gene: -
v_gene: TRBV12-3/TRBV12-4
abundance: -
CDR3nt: TGTGCCAGCAGTTTAAAGTCGGCAGCCGGAAAGTACGAGCAGTACTTC
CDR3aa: CASSLKSAAGKYEQYF

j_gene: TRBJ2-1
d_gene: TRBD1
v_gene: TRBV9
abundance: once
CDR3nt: TGTGCCAGCAGCGCCCAGTTTACAGGGGACAATGAGCAGTTCTTC
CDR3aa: CASSAQFTGDNEQFF

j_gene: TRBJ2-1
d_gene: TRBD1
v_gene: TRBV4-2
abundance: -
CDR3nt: TGTGCCAGCACCCTAGGGAGGACAGGGATTAATGAGCAGTTCTTC
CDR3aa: CASTLGRTGINEQFF

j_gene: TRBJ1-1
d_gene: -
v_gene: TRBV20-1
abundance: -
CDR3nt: TGCAGTGCTACTGACGGACGGATGAACACTGAAGCTTTCTTT
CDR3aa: CSATDGRMNTEAFF

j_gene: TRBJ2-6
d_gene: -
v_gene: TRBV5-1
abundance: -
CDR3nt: TGCGCCAGCAGCTCCTTCGGAGGCAACTCTGGGGCCAACGTCCTGACTTTC
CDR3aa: CASSSFGGNSGANVLTF

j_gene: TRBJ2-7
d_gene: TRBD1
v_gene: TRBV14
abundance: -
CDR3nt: TGTGCCAGCAGCCAAGTCGGAAGGGGGCTTTACGAGCAGTACTTC
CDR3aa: CASSQVGRGLYEQYF

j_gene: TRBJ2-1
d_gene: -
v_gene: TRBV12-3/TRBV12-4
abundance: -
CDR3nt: TGTGCCAGCAGTTTAATCCGGACCTACAATGAGCAGTTCTTC
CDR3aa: CASSLIRTYNEQFF

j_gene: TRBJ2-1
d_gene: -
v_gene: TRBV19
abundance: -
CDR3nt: TGTGCCAGTAGTATAGCAGGGCAGATCCACAATGAGCAGTTCTTC
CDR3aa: CASSIAGQIHNEQFF

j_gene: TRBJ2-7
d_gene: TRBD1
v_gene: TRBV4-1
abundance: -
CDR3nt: TGCGCCAGCAGCCAAGAACAGGGGTGGTACGAGCAGTACTTC
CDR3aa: CASSQEQGWYEQYF

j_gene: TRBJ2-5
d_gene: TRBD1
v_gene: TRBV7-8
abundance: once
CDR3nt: TGTGCCAGCAGCTTAAGGGGGACAGGGGTTATGGAGACCCAGTACTTC
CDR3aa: CASSLRGTGVMETQYF

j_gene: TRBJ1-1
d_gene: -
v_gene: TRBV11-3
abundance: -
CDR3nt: TGTGCCAGCAGCTTAGATGGCACTGAAGCTTTCTTT
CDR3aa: CASSLDGTEAFF

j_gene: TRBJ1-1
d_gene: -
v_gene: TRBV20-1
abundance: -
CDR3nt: TGCAGTGCTAGAGTTTCCGTGGGGACTGAAGCTTTCTTT
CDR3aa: CSARVSVGTEAFF

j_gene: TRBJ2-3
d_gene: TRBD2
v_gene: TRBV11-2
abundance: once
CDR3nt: TGTGCCAGCAGCTTAGGGACTAGCGGGAGGGCAGATACGCAGTATTTT
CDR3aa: CASSLGTSGRADTQYF

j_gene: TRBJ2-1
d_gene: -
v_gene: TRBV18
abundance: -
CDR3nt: TGTGCCAGCTCACCACCGTCTAACCGGGTAGAGCAGTTCTTC
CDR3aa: CASSPPSNRVEQFF

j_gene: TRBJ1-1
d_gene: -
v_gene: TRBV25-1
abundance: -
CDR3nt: TGTGCCAGCAGTGAACCAGGGAGCCCCCGTGAAGCTTTCTTT
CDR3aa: CASSEPGSPREAFF

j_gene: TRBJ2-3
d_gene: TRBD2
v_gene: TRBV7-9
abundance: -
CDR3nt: TGTGCCAGCAGCTCCCGACTAGCGGGACTCATCGATACGCAGTATTTT
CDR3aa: CASSSRLAGLIDTQYF

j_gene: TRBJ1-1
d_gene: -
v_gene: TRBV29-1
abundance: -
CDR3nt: TGCAGCGGAAGCTCAGGGTTAAACACTGAAGCTTTCTTT
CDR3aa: CSGSSGLNTEAFF

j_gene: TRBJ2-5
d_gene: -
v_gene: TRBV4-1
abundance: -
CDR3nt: TGCGCCAGCAGCCAAACTGTCCGAATGGAGACCCAGTACTTC
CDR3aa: CASSQTVRMETQYF

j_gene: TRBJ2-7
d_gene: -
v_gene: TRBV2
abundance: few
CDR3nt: TGTGCCAGCAGTGCGACTGGGTACGAGCAGTACTTC
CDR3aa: CASSATGYEQYF

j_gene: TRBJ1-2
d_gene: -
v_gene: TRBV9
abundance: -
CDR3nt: TGTGCCAGCAGCTCCCAATCAGGGCTATTTGGCTACACCTTC
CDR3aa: CASSSQSGLFGYTF

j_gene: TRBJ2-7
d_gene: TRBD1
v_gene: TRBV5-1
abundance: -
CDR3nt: TGCGCCAGCAGCGAGCACCCGGGACAGGAGGACTACGAGCAGTACTTC
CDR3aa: CASSEHPGQEDYEQYF

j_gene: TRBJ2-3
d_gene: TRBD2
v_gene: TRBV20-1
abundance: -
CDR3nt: TGCAGTGCTAGGGTCGAGACTAGCGGGCACACAGATACGCAGTATTTT
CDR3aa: CSARVETSGHTDTQYF

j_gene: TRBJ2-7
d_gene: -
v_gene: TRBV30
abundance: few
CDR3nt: TGTGCCTCCCAAGAGAGTTCCTACGAGCAGTACTTC
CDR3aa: CASQESSYEQYF

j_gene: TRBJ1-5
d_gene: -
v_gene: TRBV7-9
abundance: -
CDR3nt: TGTGCCAGCAGCTTAGGAGGGGGGTATGGACAGCCCCAGCATTTT
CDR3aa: CASSLGGGYGQPQHF

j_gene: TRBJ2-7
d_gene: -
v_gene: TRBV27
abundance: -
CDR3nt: TGTGCCAGCAGTTTAAAAGACGGCCCCTACGAGCAGTACTTC
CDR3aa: CASSLKDGPYEQYF

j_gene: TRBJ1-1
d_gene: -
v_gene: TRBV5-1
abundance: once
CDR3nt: TGCGCCAGCAGCTTGGTAACAGGGTCTCTCGGATTCACTGAAGCTTTCTTT
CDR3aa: CASSLVTGSLGFTEAFF

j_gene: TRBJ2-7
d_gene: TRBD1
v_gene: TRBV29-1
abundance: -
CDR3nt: TGCAGCGTCAGGACGACGGGACAGGGTGGATCCCTGCCCTACGAGCAGTACTTC
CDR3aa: CSVRTTGQGGSLPYEQYF

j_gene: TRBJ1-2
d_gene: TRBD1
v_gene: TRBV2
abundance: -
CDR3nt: TGTGCCAGCAGTCGACAGGGGGCGAGTGGCTACACCTTC
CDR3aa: CASSRQGASGYTF

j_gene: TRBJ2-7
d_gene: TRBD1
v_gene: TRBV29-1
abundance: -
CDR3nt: TGCAGCGTGGGACAGGGGGCGAACGAGCAGTACTTC
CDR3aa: CSVGQGANEQYF